The rows below give T cell receptor beta chains drawn from one sample of a study of blood T cell repertoires in COVID-19. This table comes from immunoSEQ multiplex PCR, and its TCRdb copy is limited to in-frame clones, with some not included. The sample shows roughly 120,000 clones, 80% to 95% of them seen only once. The sequenced sample consisted of peripheral blood. These receptors were obtained from a man in his forties or fifties with COVID-19, enrolled during active disease. CDR3s include the opening cysteine and the closing phenylalanine or tryptophan. A D gene is named only where the DNA matches it firmly. Size is stated for part of the rows, as once, few or many counts, or as a class when the clone is expanded.

d_gene: NA
j_gene: TRBJ2-2
abundance: few
v_gene: TRBV10-3
CDR3nt: TGTGCCATCAGTACCTCGGGACAGAACACCGGGGAGCTGTTTTTT
CDR3aa: CAISTSGQNTGELFF

d_gene: NA
j_gene: TRBJ2-5
abundance: NA
v_gene: TRBV6-2/TRBV6-3
CDR3nt: TGTGCCAGCAGTTCCAACCCAACTAGGGCCGAGACCCAGTACTTC
CDR3aa: CASSSNPTRAETQYF

d_gene: NA
j_gene: TRBJ1-2
abundance: NA
v_gene: TRBV5-4
CDR3nt: TGTGCCAGCAGCTTGTCCGGCTATGGCTACACCTTC
CDR3aa: CASSLSGYGYTF

d_gene: NA
j_gene: TRBJ2-3
abundance: once
v_gene: TRBV5-1
CDR3nt: TGCGCCAGCAGCTTGGCCCGCGAGGCGCAGTATTTT
CDR3aa: CASSLAREAQYF

d_gene: TRBD1
j_gene: TRBJ2-3
abundance: NA
v_gene: TRBV2
CDR3nt: TGTGCCAGCAGTGAAGGGACAGGGGCCACAGATACGCAGTATTTT
CDR3aa: CASSEGTGATDTQYF

d_gene: TRBD1
j_gene: TRBJ2-1
abundance: once
v_gene: TRBV9
CDR3nt: TGTGCCAGCAGCGAAGGGGGCAGATTCAATGAGCAGTTCTTC
CDR3aa: CASSEGGRFNEQFF

d_gene: NA
j_gene: TRBJ1-1
abundance: NA
v_gene: TRBV21-1
CDR3nt: TGTGCCAGCAGACCGACAGGGGGCACCACTGAAGCTTTCTTT
CDR3aa: CASRPTGGTTEAFF

d_gene: TRBD2
j_gene: TRBJ2-5
abundance: NA
v_gene: TRBV7-2
CDR3nt: TGTGCCAGCAGCTTAGCAAGGACTAGCGGACAAGAGACCCAGTACTTC
CDR3aa: CASSLARTSGQETQYF

d_gene: NA
j_gene: TRBJ2-1
abundance: NA
v_gene: TRBV21-1
CDR3nt: TGTGCCAGCAGCAAGTTTGGGAGTAGACGCAATGAGCAGTTCTTC
CDR3aa: CASSKFGSRRNEQFF

d_gene: NA
j_gene: TRBJ2-1
abundance: NA
v_gene: TRBV4-1
CDR3nt: TGCGCCAGCAGCCAAGAACAGGGTGGGCAGTTCTTC
CDR3aa: CASSQEQGGQFF

d_gene: TRBD2
j_gene: TRBJ2-1
abundance: few
v_gene: TRBV19
CDR3nt: TGTGCCAGTAGTAGAGAGAGCGGGAGGGCTATCAATGAGCAGTTCTTC
CDR3aa: CASSRESGRAINEQFF

d_gene: NA
j_gene: TRBJ1-1
abundance: NA
v_gene: TRBV7-9
CDR3nt: TGTGCCAGCAGCCCAGCGGGACCGACGAACACTGAAGCTTTCTTT
CDR3aa: CASSPAGPTNTEAFF

d_gene: NA
j_gene: TRBJ1-4
abundance: NA
v_gene: TRBV2
CDR3nt: TGTGCCAGCGGGAGGACAACTAATGAAAAACTGTTTTTT
CDR3aa: CASGRTTNEKLFF